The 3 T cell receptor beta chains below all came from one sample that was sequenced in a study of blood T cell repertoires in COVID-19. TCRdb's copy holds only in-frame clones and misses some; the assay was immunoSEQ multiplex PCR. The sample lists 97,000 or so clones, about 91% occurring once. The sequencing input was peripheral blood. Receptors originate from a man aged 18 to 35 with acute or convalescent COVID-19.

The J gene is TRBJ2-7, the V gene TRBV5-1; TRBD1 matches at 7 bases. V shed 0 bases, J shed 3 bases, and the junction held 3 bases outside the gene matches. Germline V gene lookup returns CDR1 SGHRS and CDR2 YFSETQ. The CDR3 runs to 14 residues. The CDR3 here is CASSLEPGGYEQYF. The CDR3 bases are TGCGCCAGCAGCTTGGAGCCAGGGGGCTACGAGCAGTACTTC.

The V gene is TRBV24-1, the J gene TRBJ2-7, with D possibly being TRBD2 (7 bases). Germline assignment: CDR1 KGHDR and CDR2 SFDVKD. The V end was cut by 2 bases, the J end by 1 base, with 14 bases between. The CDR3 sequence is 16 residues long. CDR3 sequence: CATSDSGRGHSYEQYF. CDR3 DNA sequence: TGTGCCACCAGTGATTCGGGGCGGGGGCATTCCTACGAGCAGTACTTC.

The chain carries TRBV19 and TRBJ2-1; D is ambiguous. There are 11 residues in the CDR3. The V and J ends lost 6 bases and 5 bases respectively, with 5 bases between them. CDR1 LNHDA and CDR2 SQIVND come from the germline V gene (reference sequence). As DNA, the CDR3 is TGTGCCAGTAGCACAGACAATGAGCAGTTCTTC. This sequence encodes CASSTDNEQFF.